Listed below are T cell receptor beta chains from one sample, sequenced in a study of blood T cell repertoires in COVID-19. Some clones are missing from TCRdb's copy, which holds only in-frame ones; the method was immunoSEQ multiplex PCR. The sample consists of some 250,000 clones, roughly 88% of them appearing once. Input material: peripheral blood. The receptors come from a man in his forties with acute or convalescent COVID-19. Each CDR3 is given with its conserved first and last residue. A D gene is named only where the DNA matches it firmly.

TRBV4-1 NA CASSPSEGTGVPYEQYF
TRBV5-4 NA CASNLKTGSALGSPLHF
TRBV9 TRBD1 CASSTGTANTEAFF
TRBV11-2 NA CASRTEVVSYEQYF
TRBV6-2/TRBV6-3 TRBD2 CASSYLAGETSTQYF
TRBV3-1/TRBV3-2 TRBD2 CASSQGLAGADTQYF
TRBV11-2 NA CASSLAGLYEQYF
TRBV4-1 NA CASSQDRAGMTGELFF
TRBV21-1 NA CASSENSCGYTF
TRBV2 TRBD2 CASKPGLAGDTQYF
TRBV11-2 TRBD1 CASSLDLGQGARPEAFF
TRBV10-3 TRBD1 CAISGPGQGGRGGYTF
TRBV5-1 NA CASSAQGAGNTIYF
TRBV7-2 TRBD1 CASSSTGEPEAFF
TRBV29-1 NA CSTLSDEQFF
TRBV10-3 TRBD2 CAISDQGLGVDTQYF
TRBV7-6 TRBD1 CASSLATGLVSNQPQHF
TRBV6-5 TRBD1 CASRTGGLNQPQHF
TRBV7-2 TRBD2 CASTRPPAGGPDTQYF
TRBV6-5 NA CASSSTGSGNTIYF
TRBV6-6 TRBD2 CASSPLGTSGRQETQYF
TRBV6-5 TRBD1 CASTRQGASGYTF
TRBV2 NA CASSEIGGHTEAFF
TRBV30 TRBD1 CAWSTPRQGAGGYTF
TRBV6-5 TRBD1 CASSSWTGGLEAFF
TRBV12-3/TRBV12-4 NA CASSPRGELFF
TRBV5-6 TRBD1 CASSLRTGPAGYTF
TRBV25-1 NA CASSESGRGSPNEKLFF
TRBV4-3 NA CASSQDRNQPQHF
TRBV7-7 TRBD1 CASSRGQGPTDTQYF
TRBV27 TRBD1 CASSFSRGPRSPLHF
TRBV27 TRBD2 CASSLFLAGGGNEQFF
TRBV4-1 TRBD2 CASSATLPSGSSKGEQFF
TRBV30 NA CAWSETANTEAFF
TRBV27 NA CASSLIGSTDTQYF
TRBV2 TRBD1 CASTRGQGEKLFF
TRBV10-3 NA CAISAGGVGADTQYF
TRBV3-1/TRBV3-2 TRBD2 CASSPLRLAGGHGTQYF
TRBV6-5 NA CASSYSSGIEAFF
TRBV27 TRBD2 CASSTGTSGSNEQFF
TRBV7-9 NA CASSLFPENTEAFF
TRBV29-1 TRBD2 CSASRGGEETQYF
TRBV5-4 NA CASSLRGDQETQYF
TRBV2 NA CASSEQGWTDTQYF
TRBV3-1/TRBV3-2 NA CASSQDLYQPQHF
TRBV3-1/TRBV3-2 NA CASSQAVVPETQYF
TRBV10-3 NA CAISEVAANTGELFF
TRBV7-9 NA CASSSGEGVNSPLHF
TRBV2 TRBD1 CASSDGTGDEKLFF
TRBV6-5 TRBD2 CASRASGSREQYF
TRBV18 NA CASSPNNRVPSYEQYF
TRBV19 TRBD2 CASSIVAGGTLNTQYF